This TCR beta chain appears in the sequencing data of a study of cytomegalovirus exposure and HLA in healthy donors (dated 2017 in TCRdb). Background for the entire study: An earlier analysis of some 600 of the donors reported about 280 Gb of sequence data and approximately 120 million unique TCR beta sequences obtained from roughly 170 million T cells. An early release covering roughly 640 HLA-typed donors comprised approximately 290 gigabases of sequencing data and 85 million to 100 million unique TCR sequences. The genetic ancestry cluster associated with self-reported Caucasian donors included 65% to 90% of the 398 genotyped donors. The aim of the study was to test whether cataloging public T cell receptors could identify signatures of past pathogen exposure. The study profiled the T cell repertoires of more than 500 subjects by immunosequencing and related them to cytomegalovirus serostatus. Along with the roughly 670-subject first cohort, a separate validation cohort of around 120 different subjects was used. High-throughput TCR immunosequencing, statistical association of individual TCRs with disease status, and machine learning were combined to predict cytomegalovirus infection status. A later analysis re-analyzed previously published TCR beta repertoires from 600 to 850 donors and added high-resolution HLA genotyping to study TCR occurrence patterns. The later analysis used no new phenotypic data to find candidate immune exposures, relying instead on TCR beta sequences and their occurrence across donors. To decide whether each TCR beta V gene segment behaved as functional or pseudogenic, an earlier analysis of approximately 620 of the donors relied on high-throughput TCR beta sequencing. Donor age, sex, ethnicity and CMV serostatus were compiled alongside the repertoire data. A later genetic analysis used genome-wide SNP genotypes for 398 of the 666 donors, treating that subset as a discovery cohort. Every repertoire in the discovery cohort had been generated on one and the same sequencing platform. Class I and class II HLA loci were covered by the typing at four-digit resolution. The number of donors typed differed by locus, with roughly 629-640 for A, B, C, DRB1 and DQB1, more than 500 for DQA1, 606 for DPA1, and under 490 for DPB1. About five DR-DQ haplotypes were handled as single units for association and clustering because linkage in the cohort was strong. Among some 400 genotyped donors of the cohort, an average of around 240,000 unique TCR beta nucleotide sequences were sequenced per donor, about a sixth of them non-productive. What the authors observed across the whole study: HLA typing was unavailable for some donors at each locus, so association tests used only the typed subset. The earlier analysis of a few hundred of the donors excluded 15 to 20 rarely observed V segments, including chromosome 9 orphons, because counts were too low. CMV serostatus was the only immune exposure information available for the cohort. A group of highly shared sequence variants was considered likely to be a technical artifact of the sequencing pipeline. Compared with equally common non-associated chains, HLA-associated TCR beta chains in a later analysis were more clonally expanded and had lower generation probabilities. According to a later analysis, most CMV-associated TCR beta chains appeared to be HLA-restricted, and the HLA associations seemed to be driven largely by CMV exposure. When HLA alleles, especially DR and DQ, strongly co-occurred, attributing TCR associations to individual alleles was difficult. In vitro tests confirmed that a few of the cytomegalovirus-associated TCR beta chains recognize cytomegalovirus antigens. According to a later analysis, parvovirus B19, influenza, CMV and Epstein-Barr virus appeared linked to several top co-occurrence clusters. A further reported finding was that TCR beta sequences accurately predicted the HLA-A and HLA-B alleles for most subjects in the first cohort. Most TCR sequences were seen in very few donors, while some public TCRs were found in many individuals. In a later genetic analysis, fewer N-insertions in productive TCRs were reported among donors in an Asian-associated ancestry cluster than the roughly 700-donor mean. Broadly in line with IMGT annotations, most TCR beta V segments showed up in productive rearrangements about 87% or about 30% of the time in an earlier analysis of some 590 of the donors. The authors suggested that the approach could potentially be generalized to other disease states and immunological phenotypes. A later analysis found that TCR association rates varied across HLA loci, with DRB1 alleles showing the most associated TCRs and HLA-C alleles the fewest. Some IMGT-functional V segments, including TRBV6-2 and TRBV6-3, could not be told apart with the 87-base-pair reads, so those segments were excluded. Correlated functional status among segregating V segments might reflect linkage disequilibrium, but an unknown experimental factor could not be ruled out. Specific HLA alleles were associated with over 15,000 TCR beta sequences at a false discovery rate of 0.05 in a later analysis. A total of around 150 TCR beta chains were listed by the study as associated with cytomegalovirus. This cohort had only TCR beta chains sequenced, and the lack of alpha or paired-chain data limited which features could be detected. Sequencing depth was assumed to be roughly uniform across donors in the presence/absence analyses, though that assumption may not hold. In a later genetic analysis, a missense DCLRE1C variant was associated with V-gene and J-gene trimming of TCR beta chains, and the association was replicated in an independent cohort. In both the original and validation cohorts, the classifier was reported to diagnose cytomegalovirus status with high specificity and sensitivity.

The cohort comprised under 700 healthy bone marrow donors. At the time of sampling, every cohort member was nominally healthy, though immune exposures that went unrecorded were likely present. The donor was CMV seropositive and was included in the group of 250 to 350 seropositive cohort members. Every donor gave a peripheral blood sample, and the peripheral blood mononuclear cells from that sample were used for TCR beta sequencing. Genomic DNA extraction from the blood cell samples was performed with the Qiagen DNeasy Blood Extraction Kit. Preparation of the library involved the immunoSEQ multiplex PCR assay. The multiplex PCR relied on a mix of 60 forward primers for TCR Vbeta segments and 13 reverse primers for TCR Jbeta segments. The CDR3 region of rearranged TCR beta genes was amplified from genomic DNA by a multiplex PCR assay. On the Illumina HiSeq System, the amplified TCR beta libraries were sequenced as 87-base-pair reads. On the authors' methods: Across the 600 to 700 repertoires, a later analysis counted roughly 77 million unique TCR beta chains, approximately 10 million of which were shared by at least two donors. Raw reads were error-corrected and collapsed into unique sequences with a nearest-neighbor algorithm that merged closely related sequences to remove PCR and sequencing errors. Alignment of CDR3 sequences to IMGT reference sequences was used to assign V, D and J gene segments. Each retained sequence needed at least a six-nucleotide match to both a V gene segment and a J gene segment. A rearrangement counted as productive if the CDR3 had no stop codons and remained in frame with V and J, and every other rearrangement counted as non-productive. Following IMGT convention, CDR3 was defined as the stretch from the second conserved V-encoded cysteine up to the conserved J-encoded phenylalanine. In an earlier analysis of approximately 590 of the donors, sequences lacking an unambiguous match to a single V gene segment were excluded. An earlier analysis of 500 to 700 of the donors classified V segments as functional when productive rearrangements were above 56.7% and as segregating when the standard deviation between donors was above 5%. A statistical classification framework was developed to diagnose cytomegalovirus status using the catalog of TCR beta chain sequences. V and J gene assignment, in a later analysis, came from comparing TCR nucleotide sequences with IMGT/GENE-DB human TR gene sequences. The TCRdist pipeline was used in a later analysis to assign CDR3 sequences and most-parsimonious VDJ recombination scenarios. In a later analysis, each TCR beta chain was defined by its CDR3 amino acid sequence together with its V-gene family, and reads without a unique V-gene family were excluded. As a way to deal with suspected cross-contamination and a sequencing artifact, a later analysis dropped 592 nucleotide sequences that were highly shared and had low generation probability. For each public chain, a later analysis derived a clonal expansion index from normalized ranks of inferred template counts within each repertoire. A later analysis computed generation probabilities with a VDJ recombination model fitted to out-of-frame rearrangements, and checked the results against IGoR. In a later analysis, TCR-TCR, TCR-HLA and TCR-CMV co-occurrence was scored with hypergeometric tests, and a repertoire-size bias correction was applied to TCR pairs. False discovery rates were estimated in a later analysis by permuting HLA or CMV assignments 20 times. In a later analysis, co-occurring TCRs were grouped with DBSCAN, and TCRdist sequence similarity was added when clustering was performed within HLA-allele-positive subsets. Co-occurrence clustering excluded repertoires with fewer than 30,000 or more than 120,000 public chains, plus five with anomalous nucleotide sharing. The table was pulled from immuneACCESS by TCRdb, which kept in-frame rearrangements only. Such tables lose some clones; where checked, under half of the loss comes from unresolved V genes, and the rest has no known cause. V and J calls and clone size are as listed in that table; D and trimming were resolved from the DNA. In this sample the table shows about 190,000 clones, about four fifths of which occur a single time. The leading ten clones occupy approximately 4.8% of the sample.

In the case of this clone: What this receptor recognizes is not known. No per-base quality is available; no much larger clone lies one base away.

Taken from the germline V gene, the CDR1 and CDR2 loops are SGDLS and YYNGEE. Trimming costs V 5 bases and J 6 bases, and their ends lie 21 bases apart. The CDR3 has 16 amino acids, counting the end cysteine and phenylalanine. Solely the CDR3 DNA is kept, with 48 bases framed from the first base. This receptor was taken from a man younger than 45 in good health and CMV-seropositive. Sequencing used PBMCs. The V and J genes are TRBV9 and TRBJ1-5; the D segment cannot be called with confidence. The nucleotide sequence is given as TGTGCCAGCAGACGAAATACTCGGCGGGAGGGTCAGCCCCAGCATTTT. Its amino acids are CASRRNTRREGQPQHF.